The 31 T cell receptor beta chains reported below all come from one sample, sequenced in a study of blood T cell repertoires in COVID-19 (dated by TCRdb to about 2020). The library was prepared using the immunoSEQ multiplex PCR assay. Drawn from immuneACCESS, this table holds only the in-frame rearrangements with V and J called that TCRdb kept. Clones are partly lost; checked studies trace under half to an unresolved V gene and leave the rest unexplained. Within this sample are 110,000 to 150,000 clones, with 65% to 90% of them counted one time only. The ten largest clones capture 10% to 13% of the sample. The sample consisted of peripheral blood. Receptors were obtained from a man aged 55-75 years with active or convalescent COVID-19.

The V and J genes are TRBV19 and TRBJ1-2, with TRBD1 matching 7 bases. Germline V gene data show CDR1 as LNHDA and CDR2 as SQIVND (reference sequence). Trimming took 3 bases from V and 2 from J; bases not matched to a gene: 3. The CDR3 is made up of 14 amino acids. The CDR3 sequence: CASSMGQRNYGYTF. As DNA, the CDR3 is TGTGCCAGTAGTATGGGACAGCGGAACTATGGCTACACCTTC. The complete variable domain, with remaining parts taken from reference TRBV19 and TRBJ1-2, reads DGGITQSPKYLFRKEGQNVTLSCEQNLNHDAMYWYRQDPGQGLRLIYYSQIVNDFQKGDIAEGYSVSREKKESFPLTVTSAQKNPTAFYLCASSMGQRNYGYTFGSGTRLTVV.

The chain is built from TRBV29-1 and TRBJ1-2, with D unclear. Germline-derived CDR1 and CDR2 are SQVTM and ANQGSEA. V lost 3 bases and J 8 bases, leaving 7 bases between the germline ends. This CDR3 is built from 10 residues. The CDR3 DNA is TGCAGCGTTGACGCAAGCGGCTACACCTTC. Translated: CSVDASGYTF.

This clone was counted a single time. The V call is TRBV9, the J call TRBJ2-5, with a possible D match to TRBD2 (6 bases). The CDR3 has 15 amino acids. Per the germline V gene, CDR1 is SGDLS and CDR2 is YYNGEE. Trimming pared 0 bases from V and 4 bases from J, leaving 13 bases between. CDR3 nucleotides: TGTGCCAGCAGCGTAGGTGGGGTGGGAGGAGAGACCCAGTACTTC. Amino acids: CASSVGGVGGETQYF.

The count of this clone is one. The rearrangement links TRBV18 to TRBJ2-5; 7 positions match TRBD2. The CDR3 runs 14 residues. Trimming took 2 bases from V and 5 from J; bases not matched to a gene: 5. Germline V gene sequence: CDR1 KGHSH, CDR2 LQKENI. The DNA for the CDR3 is TGTGCCAGCTCACCAGAACTAGCGTGGGAGACCCAGTACTTC. It encodes CASSPELAWETQYF.

The rearrangement links TRBV5-1 to TRBJ2-7, with 10 bases matching TRBD2. The CDR3 covers 15 residues. Germline loops: CDR1 SGHRS, CDR2 YFSETQ. V lost 4 bases and J lost 2; bases outside the gene matches: 6. CDR3 nucleotides: TGCGCCAGCAGCGTGGGGACTAGCGAAGCCTACGAGCAGTACGTC. This codes for CASSVGTSEAYEQYV.

The chain combines TRBV5-6 with TRBJ1-5; the D gene is possibly TRBD1 (6 bases). Germline CDR1 reads SGHDT; CDR2 reads YYEEEE. V lost 3 bases and J 6 bases, leaving 13 bases between the germline ends. The CDR3 has 14 residues. The CDR3 loop reads CASSYQGITQPQHF. Here the CDR3 DNA reads TGTGCCAGCAGCTACCAGGGGATTACTCAGCCCCAGCATTTT.

The chain has TRBV7-2 and TRBJ1-5; D is unresolved. The germline V gene encodes CDR1 SGHTA and CDR2 FQGNSA. Trimming removed 11 bases at V and 6 bases at J, with 20 bases between. This CDR3 has 14 residues. CDR3 sequence (DNA): TGTGCCTCAGGAAACACGAAGAACGTTCAGCCCCAGCATTTT. Residues: CASGNTKNVQPQHF.

The V and J genes are TRBV2 and TRBJ2-2, with a possible D match to TRBD2 (6 bases). Germline CDR1 is SNHLY and CDR2 is FYNNEI. CDR3 length equals 14 residues. Trimming shortened V by 6 bases and J by 6 bases, and 14 bases separated the two germline ends. CDR3 in amino acids: CASRVQGLSGELFF. CDR3 sequence (DNA): TGTGCCAGCAGAGTACAAGGACTATCCGGGGAGCTGTTTTTT.

This clone appeared a few times. The chain joins TRBV12-5 to TRBJ2-2; D call uncertain. Per the germline V gene, CDR1 is LGHNT and CDR2 is FRNRAP. The length of the CDR3 is 15 residues. Trimming stripped 1 base from V and 2 bases from J, with 8 bases between. CDR3 DNA: TGTGCTAGTGGTTTGGGGCAGGCTAACACCGGGGAGCTGTTTTTT. It encodes CASGLGQANTGELFF.

The chain links TRBV11-2 to TRBJ1-6; D not resolved. Germline CDR1 and CDR2: SGHAT and FQNNGV. CDR3 length: 14 amino acids. Trimming stripped 2 bases from V and 6 bases from J, with 8 bases between. In nucleotides, the CDR3 is TGTGCCAGCAGCTTAAGTCAAGCTAATTCACCCCTCCACTTT. The encoded protein is CASSLSQANSPLHF.

This sequence joins TRBV5-1 and TRBJ1-1; D perhaps matches TRBD1 (6 bases). The CDR3 totals 13 residues. The V gene's germline CDR1 is SGHRS and CDR2 YFSETQ. V lost 6 bases and J lost 8, with 17 bases in between. CDR3 in DNA: TGCGCCAGCAAGGGGGATCGGGACGGAGAAGCTTTCTTT. This encodes CASKGDRDGEAFF.

The CDR3 sequence is CASSLRTGNEKLFF. The CDR3 DNA reads TGTGCCAGCAGCTTACGGACGGGGAATGAAAAACTGTTTTTT. V and J are TRBV11-3 and TRBJ1-4, with D unresolved. This CDR3 has 14 amino acids. The V gene lost 2 bases and the J gene lost 5 bases, with 9 bases spanning the gap. Germline V CDR1 and CDR2: SGHNT, YENEEA.

J is TRBJ2-3 and V is TRBV5-4; D is possibly TRBD2 (5 bases). In germline, CDR1 is SGHNT, CDR2 YYREEE (reference sequence). The CDR3 consists of 14 residues. V lost 3 bases and J lost 2, with 10 bases in between. The CDR3 loop is CASSSGLTTDTQYF. CDR3 sequence (DNA): TGTGCCAGCAGCTCCGGACTTACCACAGATACGCAGTATTTT.

This clone was recorded only once. This sequence joins TRBV3-1 (or the pseudogene TRBV3-2) and TRBJ2-4; 7 positions agree with TRBD1. V dropped 6 bases and J dropped 0; count of bases not matched to a gene: 14. The CDR3 runs to 18 residues. From germline, CDR1 is LGHDT and CDR2 YNNKEL (reference sequence). The CDR3 spells CASRLRDSSQLAKNIQYF. The CDR3 DNA sequence: TGTGCCAGCAGACTGAGGGACAGCAGTCAGTTAGCCAAAAACATTCAGTACTTC.

The gene calls are TRBV7-2 and TRBJ1-2; 11 bases align to TRBD1. Germline V CDR1 and CDR2: SGHTA, FQGNSA. The CDR3 contains 17 residues. V lost 1 base and J lost 3; bases outside the gene matches: 7. The CDR3 sequence is CASSLDHRTGGHYGYTF. The CDR3 DNA reads TGTGCCAGCAGCTTAGATCATCGGACAGGGGGCCACTATGGCTACACCTTC.

This clone was seen only a few times. This rearrangement joins TRBV9 to TRBJ1-3, with D hard to call. The CDR3 extends over 14 amino acids. Looked up from germline, CDR1 is SGDLS and CDR2 is YYNGEE. Between the trimmed V and J ends, which lost 0 bases and 2 bases, there was a span of 6 bases. The CDR3 nucleotides are TGTGCCAGCAGCGTAGTCCCAGCTGGAAACACCATATATTTT. This sequence encodes CASSVVPAGNTIYF.

This chain joins TRBV10-1 and TRBJ1-4, with no clear D. The CDR3 is 13 residues long. The germline V and J ends were trimmed by 10 bases and 4 bases, with 13 bases remaining between them. The V gene's germline CDR1 is WNHNN and CDR2 SYGVQD (reference sequence). The CDR3 loop is CATQSGRNEKLFF. CDR3 in DNA: TGCGCCACCCAAAGCGGACGTAATGAAAAACTGTTTTTT.

V and J are TRBV6-1 and TRBJ2-2, with 8 bases aligning to TRBD1. Germline CDR1 and CDR2: MNHNS and SASEGT. This CDR3 is 16 amino acids long. Unmatched junction bases numbered 9, after V lost 3 bases and J lost 6 bases. CDR3 in DNA: TGTGCCAGCAGTGACCCCAGGGGGCGAGGGGCCGGGGAGCTGTTTTTT. Protein sequence: CASSDPRGRGAGELFF.

The rearrangement links TRBV21-1 to TRBJ2-3; the table's D call TRBD1 went unverified against the DNA. TRBV21-1 represents a pseudogene. This CDR3 region has 14 residues. The CDR3 loop is CASKNTESTDTQYF. The CDR3 nucleotides are TGTGCCAGCAAAAACACAGAAAGCACAGATACGCAGTATTTT.

The genes are TRBV19 and TRBJ2-3, with D maybe TRBD1 (6 bases). The CDR3 contains 13 residues. Trimming left V 6 bases short and J 2 bases short, with 9 bases between. The germline CDR1 and CDR2 sequences are LNHDA and SQIVND (reference sequence). DNA of the CDR3: TGTGCCAGTAGCGACAGGTTCACAGATACGCAGTATTTT. As protein: CASSDRFTDTQYF.

The chain links TRBV5-1 to TRBJ1-1, with TRBD1 identical over 10 bases. The CDR3 consists of 14 residues. From germline, CDR1 is SGHRS and CDR2 YFSETQ. V gave up 3 bases and J gave up 6 bases; unmatched junction bases: 5. The chain's CDR3 is CASSWSGTGAEAFF. Here the CDR3 DNA reads TGCGCCAGCAGCTGGTCCGGGACAGGGGCTGAAGCTTTCTTT. The variable domain in full, with the rest retrieved from reference TRBV5-1 and TRBJ1-1, is KAGVTQTPRYLIKTRGQQVTLSCSPISGHRSVSWYQQTPGQGLQFLFEYFSETQRNKGNFPGRFSGRQFSNSRSEMNVSTLELGDSALYLCASSWSGTGAEAFFGQGTRLTVV.

The gene calls are TRBV10-1 and TRBJ1-6; the D is unclear. Germline lookup yields CDR1 WNHNN and CDR2 SYGVQD (reference sequence). This CDR3 spans 13 amino acids. Trimming cost V 3 bases and J 7 bases, with 7 bases left between them. This CDR3 reads CASSEAYNSPLHF. CDR3 bases: TGCGCCAGCAGTGAAGCGTACAATTCACCCCTCCACTTT.

The chain is built from TRBV5-8 and TRBJ2-2; tentative D call: TRBD2 (5 bases). V was pared by 4 bases and J by 0 bases, with 25 bases between. In germline, CDR1 is SGHTS, CDR2 YDEGEE. The CDR3 loop spans 20 amino acids. The CDR3 DNA reads as TGTGCCAGCAGCCTAATCGTACCCGAGGCAGGACTTACGAACACCGGGGAGCTGTTTTTT. Translated: CASSLIVPEAGLTNTGELFF.

The chain uses TRBV19 and TRBJ1-5; 9 nucleotides match TRBD1. The CDR3 is made up of 15 amino acids. Per the germline V gene, CDR1 is LNHDA and CDR2 is SQIVND (reference sequence). V shed 4 bases, J shed 2 bases, and the junction held 3 bases outside the gene matches. The DNA of the CDR3 is TGTGCCAGTAGTAGGGGGGACAGGGGCAATCAGCCCCAGCATTTT. Protein product: CASSRGDRGNQPQHF. Full variable domain (outside the CDR3, taken from reference TRBV19 and TRBJ1-5): DGGITQSPKYLFRKEGQNVTLSCEQNLNHDAMYWYRQDPGQGLRLIYYSQIVNDFQKGDIAEGYSVSREKKESFPLTVTSAQKNPTAFYLCASSRGDRGNQPQHFGDGTRLSIL.

This chain connects TRBV9 to TRBJ2-3; 11 bases map to TRBD2. Germline V gene data show CDR1 as SGDLS and CDR2 as YYNGEE. The V gene end was trimmed by 0 bases and the J gene end by 5 bases; junction bases not matched to a gene: 5. CDR3 length equals 16 residues. Here the CDR3 reads CASSVGGTSGGDTQYF. For the CDR3, the DNA is TGTGCCAGCAGCGTAGGTGGGACTAGCGGTGGAGATACGCAGTATTTT.

The rearrangement uses TRBV6-5 and TRBJ1-1; 8 bases are shared with TRBD1. The V segment lost 8 bases and the J segment 5 bases; nucleotides outside the gene matches: 7. Per germline, CDR1 MNHEY and CDR2 SVGAGI. CDR3 length: 13 residues. CDR3 sequence reads: CASGQGGETEAFF. The CDR3 DNA reads as TGTGCCAGCGGACAGGGCGGAGAAACTGAAGCTTTCTTT.

The chain employs TRBV12-3 or TRBV12-4 and TRBJ1-2, with D perhaps matching TRBD1 (5 bases). Trimming took 8 bases from V and 0 from J, leaving 10 bases between them. CDR3 length equals 13 residues. The CDR3 is CASVTDPNYGYTF. CDR3 nucleotides: TGTGCCAGCGTGACAGACCCTAACTATGGCTACACCTTC.

In this sample, this clone turned up once. The CDR3 protein is CASSPVVTLAGGSYNEQFF. In DNA, the CDR3 is TGTGCCAGCAGCCCGGTTGTGACCTTAGCGGGAGGGAGCTACAATGAGCAGTTCTTC. The genes are TRBV5-6 and TRBJ2-1; 11 bases are a match to TRBD2. The germline V gene has CDR1 SGHDT and CDR2 YYEEEE. CDR3 length: 19 residues. V trimming: 4 bases; J trimming: 3 bases; junction bases outside the gene matches: 15.

The chain couples TRBV10-2 to TRBJ1-2, with 8 positions matching TRBD1. The trim removed 0 bases at V and 4 bases at J, leaving 4 bases unmatched. The V gene's germline CDR1 is WSHSY and CDR2 SAAADI. This CDR3 spans 15 amino acids. The CDR3 loop is CASSESRGLGYGYTF. CDR3 in DNA: TGCGCCAGCAGTGAGTCCAGGGGGCTTGGCTATGGCTACACCTTC.

This chain joins TRBV5-6 and TRBJ1-1; D might be TRBD1 (5 bases). Trimming cost V 1 base and J 3 bases, with 13 bases left between them. The CDR3 runs to 15 residues. Germline V gene lookup returns CDR1 SGHDT and CDR2 YYEEEE. The CDR3 protein is CASSLFWGGDTEAFF. The CDR3 region has the DNA TGTGCCAGCAGCTTGTTTTGGGGGGGAGACACTGAAGCTTTCTTT.

The gene calls are TRBV9 and TRBJ1-1; D unresolved. Germline-derived CDR1 and CDR2 are SGDLS and YYNGEE. The V end lost 3 bases, the J end lost 0 bases, and 18 bases lay between the germline ends. This CDR3 comprises 17 residues. CDR3 in amino acids: CASSAGPGGGMNTEAFF. Written as DNA, the CDR3 is TGTGCCAGCAGCGCCGGCCCCGGTGGAGGCATGAACACTGAAGCTTTCTTT.